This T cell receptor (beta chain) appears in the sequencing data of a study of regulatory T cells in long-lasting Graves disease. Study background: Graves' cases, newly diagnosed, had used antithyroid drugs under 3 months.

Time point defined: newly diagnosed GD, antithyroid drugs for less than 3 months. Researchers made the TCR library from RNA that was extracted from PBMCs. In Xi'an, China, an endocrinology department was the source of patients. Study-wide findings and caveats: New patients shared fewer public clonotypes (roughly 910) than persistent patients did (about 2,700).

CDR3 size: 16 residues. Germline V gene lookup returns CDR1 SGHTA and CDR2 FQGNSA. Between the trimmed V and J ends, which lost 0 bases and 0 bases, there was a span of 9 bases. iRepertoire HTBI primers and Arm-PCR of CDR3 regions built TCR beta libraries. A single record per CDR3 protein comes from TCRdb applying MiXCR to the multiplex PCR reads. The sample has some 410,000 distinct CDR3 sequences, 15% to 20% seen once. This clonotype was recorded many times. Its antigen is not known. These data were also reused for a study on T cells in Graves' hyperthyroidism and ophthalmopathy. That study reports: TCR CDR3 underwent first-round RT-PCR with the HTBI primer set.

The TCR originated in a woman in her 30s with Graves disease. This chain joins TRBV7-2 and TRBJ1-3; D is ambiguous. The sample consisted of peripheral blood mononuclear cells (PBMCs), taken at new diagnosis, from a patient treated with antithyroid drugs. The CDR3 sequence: CASSLAVGGSGNTIYF. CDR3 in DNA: TGTGCCAGCAGCTTAGCAGTGGGCGGCTCTGGAAACACCATATATTTT. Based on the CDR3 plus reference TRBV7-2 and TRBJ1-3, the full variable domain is GAGVSQSPSNKVTEKGKDVELRCDPISGHTALYWYRQSLGQGLEFLIYFQGNSAPDKSGLPSDRFSAERTGGSVSTLTIQRTQQEDSAVYLCASSLAVGGSGNTIYFGEGSWLTVV.